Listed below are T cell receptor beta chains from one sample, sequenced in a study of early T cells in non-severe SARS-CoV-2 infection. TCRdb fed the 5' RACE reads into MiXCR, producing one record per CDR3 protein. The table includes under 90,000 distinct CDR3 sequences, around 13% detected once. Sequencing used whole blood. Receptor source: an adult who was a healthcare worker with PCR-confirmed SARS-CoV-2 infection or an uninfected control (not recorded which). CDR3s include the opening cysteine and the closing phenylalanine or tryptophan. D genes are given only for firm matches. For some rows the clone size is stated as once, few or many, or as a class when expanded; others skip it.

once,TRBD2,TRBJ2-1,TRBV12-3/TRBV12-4,CASNPAGLTNEQFF,TGTGCCAGCAACCCGGCGGGACTAACCAATGAGCAGTTCTTC
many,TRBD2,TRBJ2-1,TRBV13,CASSLEAGGSISNEQFF,TGTGCCAGCAGCTTAGAAGCGGGGGGGTCGATCTCGAATGAGCAGTTCTTC
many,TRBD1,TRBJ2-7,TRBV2,CASRDRGYEQYF,TGTGCCAGCAGGGACAGGGGCTACGAGCAGTACTTC
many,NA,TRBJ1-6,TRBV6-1,CASSVSQRGSPLHF,TGTGCCAGCAGTGTTTCTCAGAGGGGTTCACCCCTCCACTTT
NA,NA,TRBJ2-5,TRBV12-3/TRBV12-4,CASSSEETQYF,TGTGCCAGCAGTTCCGAAGAGACCCAGTACTTC
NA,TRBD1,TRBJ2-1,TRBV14,CASSQGQASYNEQFF,TGTGCCAGCAGCCAGGGACAGGCCTCCTACAATGAGCAGTTCTTC
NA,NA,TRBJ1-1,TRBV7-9,CASSLRGSEAFF,TGTGCCAGCAGCTTACGGGGGAGCGAAGCTTTCTTT
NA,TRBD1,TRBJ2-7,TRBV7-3,CASSHRGQSSYEQYF,TGTGCCAGCAGCCACAGGGGGCAGTCCTCCTACGAGCAGTACTTC
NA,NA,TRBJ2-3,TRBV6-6,CASKGEHGGTRTDTQYF,TGTGCCAGCAAAGGGGAGCACGGAGGTACCCGAACAGATACGCAGTATTTT
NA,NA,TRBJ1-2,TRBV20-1,CSARVPYGYTF,TGCAGTGCTAGAGTACCCTATGGCTACACCTTC
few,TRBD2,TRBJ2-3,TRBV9,CASSTTSGRLADTQYF,TGTGCCAGCAGCACTACTAGCGGGAGACTCGCAGATACGCAGTATTTT
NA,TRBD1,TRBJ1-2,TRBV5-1,CASSQQGANYGYTF,TGCGCCAGCAGCCAACAGGGGGCGAACTATGGCTACACCTTC
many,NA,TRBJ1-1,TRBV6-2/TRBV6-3,CASTRQMNTEAFF,TGTGCCAGCACACGGCAGATGAACACTGAAGCTTTCTTT
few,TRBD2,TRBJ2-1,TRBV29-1,CSVEGLAEGQFF,TGCAGCGTTGAGGGCCTAGCGGAGGGGCAGTTCTTC
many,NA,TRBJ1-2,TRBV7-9,CASSKSEQSNYGYTF,TGTGCCAGCAGCAAATCGGAACAATCCAACTATGGCTACACCTTC
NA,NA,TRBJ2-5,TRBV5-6,CASSLATHQETQYF,TGTGCCAGCAGCTTGGCAACTCATCAAGAGACCCAGTACTTC
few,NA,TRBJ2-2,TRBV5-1,CASSLTGHLNTGELFF,TGCGCCAGCAGCTTGACCGGACATCTTAACACCGGGGAGCTGTTTTTT
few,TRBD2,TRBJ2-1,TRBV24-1,CATSDLSSGPYNEQFF,TGTGCCACCAGTGATTTGTCTAGCGGCCCCTACAATGAGCAGTTCTTC
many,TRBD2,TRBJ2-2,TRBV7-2,CASSRRGSSRDGTGELFF,TGTGCCAGCAGCCGGCGGGGGAGTTCGCGCGACGGCACCGGGGAGCTGTTTTTT
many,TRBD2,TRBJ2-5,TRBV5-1,CASSLAGLAGQETQYF,TGCGCCAGCAGCTTGGCCGGGCTAGCGGGTCAAGAGACCCAGTACTTC
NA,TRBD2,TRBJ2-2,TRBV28,CASSLGTSGSGELFF,TGTGCCAGCAGTTTGGGGACTAGCGGGAGCGGGGAGCTGTTTTTT
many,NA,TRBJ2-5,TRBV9,CASSPDLQETQYF,TGTGCCAGCAGCCCGGACTTGCAAGAGACCCAGTACTTC
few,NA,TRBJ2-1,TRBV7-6,CASSSPMGLGLLEQFF,TGTGCCAGCAGCTCCCCTATGGGGTTGGGGCTTTTGGAGCAGTTCTTC
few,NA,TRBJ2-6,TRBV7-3,CASSLIGTASGANVLTF,TGTGCCAGCAGCTTAATTGGGACTGCCTCTGGGGCCAACGTCCTGACTTTC
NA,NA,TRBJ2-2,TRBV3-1,CASSHWRDTGELFF,TGTGCCAGCAGCCATTGGAGGGACACCGGGGAGCTGTTTTTT
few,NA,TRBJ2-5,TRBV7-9,CASRRIRGNQETQYF,TGTGCCAGCAGGAGGATCAGGGGAAACCAAGAGACCCAGTACTTC
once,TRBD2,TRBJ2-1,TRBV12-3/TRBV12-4,CASIHSGRAHEQFF,TGTGCCAGCATCCATAGCGGGAGGGCCCATGAGCAGTTCTTC
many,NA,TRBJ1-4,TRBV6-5,CASSDGGETNEKLFF,TGTGCCAGCTCCGACGGGGGGGAAACTAATGAAAAACTGTTTTTT
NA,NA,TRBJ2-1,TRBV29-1,CSVDRGNEQFF,TGCAGCGTTGACCGGGGCAATGAGCAGTTCTTC
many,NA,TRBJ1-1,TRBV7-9,CASSLGRRMNTEAFF,TGTGCCAGCAGCTTGGGTAGGCGCATGAACACTGAAGCTTTCTTT
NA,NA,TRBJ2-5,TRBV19,CASSITPETQYF,TGTGCCAGTAGTATCACCCCAGAGACCCAGTACTTC
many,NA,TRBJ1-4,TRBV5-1,CASSSVANEKLFF,TGCGCCAGCAGCTCTGTGGCTAATGAAAAACTGTTTTTT
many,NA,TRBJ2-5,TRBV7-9,CASSRSFSETQYF,TGTGCCAGCAGCCGCAGCTTCAGTGAGACCCAGTACTTC
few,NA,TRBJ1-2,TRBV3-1,CASSQGGSLEANYGYTF,TGTGCCAGCAGCCAGGGAGGCTCGCTAGAAGCTAACTATGGCTACACCTTC
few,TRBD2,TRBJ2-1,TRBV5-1,CASSLTSGSPNEQFF,TGCGCCAGCAGCCTGACTAGCGGGAGCCCCAATGAGCAGTTCTTC
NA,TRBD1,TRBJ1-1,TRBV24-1,CATRDTGGVTEAFF,TGTGCCACCAGGGATACAGGGGGCGTAACTGAAGCTTTCTTT
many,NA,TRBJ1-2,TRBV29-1,CSVSTRREANYGYTF,TGCAGCGTCTCCACCCGACGGGAAGCTAACTATGGCTACACCTTC
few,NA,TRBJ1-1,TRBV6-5,CASSYSSGRLNTEAFF,TGTGCCAGCAGTTACTCGAGCGGGAGACTAAACACTGAAGCTTTCTTT
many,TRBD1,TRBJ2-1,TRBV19,CATGVGYNEQFF,TGTGCGACAGGGGTGGGGTACAATGAGCAGTTCTTC
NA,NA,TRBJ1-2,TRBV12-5,CASGRDISNYGYTF,TGTGCTAGTGGCCGGGACATCTCTAACTATGGCTACACCTTC
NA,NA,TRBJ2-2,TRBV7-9,CASSLDGRTGELFF,TGTGCCAGCAGCCTTGATGGCCGCACCGGGGAGCTGTTTTTT
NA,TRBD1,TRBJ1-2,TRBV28,CASRKDRVYGYTF,TGTGCCAGCAGGAAAGACAGGGTTTATGGCTACACCTTC
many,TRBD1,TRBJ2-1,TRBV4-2,CASQFRGQGNEQFF,TGTGCCAGCCAGTTCAGGGGGCAGGGCAATGAGCAGTTCTTC
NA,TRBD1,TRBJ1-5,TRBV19,CASSTQGANQPQHF,TGTGCCAGTAGTACCCAGGGGGCAAATCAGCCCCAGCATTTT
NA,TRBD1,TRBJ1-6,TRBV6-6,CASRPTDRGNSPLHF,TGTGCCAGCAGACCGACGGACAGGGGTAATTCACCCCTCCACTTT
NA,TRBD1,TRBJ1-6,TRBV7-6,CASSLAPQGGRNSPLHF,TGTGCCAGCAGCTTAGCGCCCCAGGGGGGTAGGAATTCACCCCTCCACTTT
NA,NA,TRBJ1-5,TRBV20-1,CSASGGANQPQHF,TGCAGTGCTAGTGGAGGCGCTAATCAGCCCCAGCATTTT
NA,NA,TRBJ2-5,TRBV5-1,CASSLETSISETQYF,TGCGCCAGCAGCTTGGAAACATCTATATCGGAGACCCAGTACTTC
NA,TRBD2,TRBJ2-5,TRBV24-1,CATSDLTSGEETQYF,TGTGCCACCAGTGACTTGACTAGCGGAGAAGAGACCCAGTACTTC
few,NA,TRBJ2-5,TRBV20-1,CSARPLGGDETQYF,TGCAGTGCTAGACCCCTGGGTGGGGACGAGACCCAGTACTTC
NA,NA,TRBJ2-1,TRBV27,CASRDSVPYNEQFF,TGTGCCAGCAGGGACAGTGTTCCCTACAATGAGCAGTTCTTC
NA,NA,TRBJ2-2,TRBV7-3,CASSLTRERELFF,TGTGCCAGCAGCTTAACGAGGGAAAGGGAGCTGTTTTTT